This T cell receptor beta chain is from a study of cytotoxic CD8 clonotypes in ibrutinib-treated CLL. Germline CDR1 and CDR2: MNHNY and SVGAGI (reference sequence). Trimming took 7 bases from V and 0 from J, leaving 16 bases between them. This CDR3 has 16 amino acids. This table comes from immunoSEQ multiplex PCR, and its TCRdb copy is limited to in-frame clones, with some not included. This table holds approximately 320,000 clones, 67% found once. The receptor's source is a human donor with chronic lymphocytic leukemia. V gene TRBV6-6 combines with J gene TRBJ2-1; weak D call: TRBD2 (6 bases). Material: PBMCs, obtained after 36 months of ibrutinib treatment. In DNA form, the CDR3 reads TGTGCCAGCACCGGGGCGGGGCAGGACTCCTACAATGAGCAGTTCTTC. Its translation is CASTGAGQDSYNEQFF.